The sequence of this TCR beta chain was determined in a study of T cell responses to AZD1222 COVID-19 vaccine. TCRdb's table, derived via immunoSEQ multiplex PCR, lists solely in-frame clones and lacks some. Seen here are approximately 150,000 clones, roughly 90% observed once, and the top ten hold under 3.5%. This CDR3 region has 11 residues. V was cut by 6 bases and J by 6 bases, with 5 bases left in between. CDR1 is SNHLY and CDR2 is FYNNEI in the germline V gene. The chain is built from TRBV2 and TRBJ1-4; D gene ambiguous. The material sequenced was peripheral blood, taken on day 0 of AZD1222 vaccination. This TCR came from an adult in good health. CDR3 coding DNA: TGTGCCAGCAGAAAAGATGAAAAACTGTTTTTT. Its protein product is CASRKDEKLFF.